A single T cell receptor (beta chain) is shown here with its context. The target antigen is unknown. These data are taken from a study of cytomegalovirus exposure and HLA in healthy donors. Study-level findings and limits: Many donors carried some public TCRs, although rarity characterized most TCR sequences.

This table comes from immunoSEQ multiplex PCR, and its TCRdb copy is limited to in-frame clones, with some not included. The table lists 190,000 or so clones, roughly 84% of them singletons. Deletions cut 2 bases from V and 4 bases from J, with 11 bases between. This CDR3 comprises 14 residues. Germline V gene data show CDR1 as KGHSH and CDR2 as LQKENI. The rearrangement joins TRBV18 to TRBJ1-2; D is ambiguous. This clonotype was sampled from a woman aged 18-29 years in good health and CMV-seropositive. Sequenced: PBMCs. CDR3 protein: CASSPDQAAYGYTF. CDR3 bases: TGTGCCAGCTCACCAGACCAGGCCGCCTATGGCTACACCTTC.